These T cell receptor beta chains were read from a single sample in a study of CXCR3-negative and CXCR3-positive naive CD8 T cells. One entry per CDR3 protein, without DNA, is what TCRdb gives after re-calling the 5' RACE reads. The table lists some 130,000 distinct CDR3 sequences. The sample consisted of naive CXCR3- CD8+ T cells from blood. Every receptor here comes from a human donor in good health. Some clones in this sample may be carry-over from other donors' samples. Both conserved end residues are part of each CDR3.

TRBJ2-1,TRBV7-9,CASSIGLATNEQFF
TRBJ2-2,TRBV28,CASSSGGGELFF
TRBJ2-1,TRBV5-1,CASSLFYPGQGVNEQFF
TRBJ2-1,TRBV5-5,CASSPDAPEQFF
TRBJ2-7,TRBV27,CASSFTGSGHEQYF
TRBJ1-2,TRBV29-1,CSVEGVRDYGYTF
TRBJ2-2,TRBV11-2,CASSPTPDLSTGELFF
TRBJ2-1,TRBV7-8,CASSLRLPSSYNEQFF
TRBJ2-5,TRBV4-3,CASSQDPGREETQYF
TRBJ2-7,TRBV28,CASSPGGEVSYEQYF
TRBJ1-2,TRBV4-3,CASSQDREVGYYDGYTF
TRBJ2-7,TRBV6-5,CASSHRDVYEQYF
TRBJ2-1,TRBV6-6,CASSYSRPAYNEQFF
TRBJ1-2,TRBV29-1,CSVDFGGTVYGYTF